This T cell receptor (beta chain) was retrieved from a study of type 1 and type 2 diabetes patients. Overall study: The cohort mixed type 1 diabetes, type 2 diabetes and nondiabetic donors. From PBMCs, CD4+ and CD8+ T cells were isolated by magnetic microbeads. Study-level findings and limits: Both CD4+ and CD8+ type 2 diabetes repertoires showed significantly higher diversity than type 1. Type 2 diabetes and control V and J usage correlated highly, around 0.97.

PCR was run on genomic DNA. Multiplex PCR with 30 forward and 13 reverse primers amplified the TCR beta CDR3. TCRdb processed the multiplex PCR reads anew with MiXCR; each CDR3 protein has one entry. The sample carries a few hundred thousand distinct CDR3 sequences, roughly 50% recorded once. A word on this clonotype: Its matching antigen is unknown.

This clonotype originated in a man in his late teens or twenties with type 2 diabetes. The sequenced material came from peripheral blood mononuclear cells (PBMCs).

CDR3 region: CASSQGSGRGNEQFF. CDR3 nucleotide sequence: TGTGCCAGCAGCCAAGGCAGCGGGAGAGGGAATGAGCAGTTCTTC. The chain links TRBV14 to TRBJ2-1; 8 positions match TRBD2. CDR1 is SGHDN and CDR2 is FVKESK in the germline V gene. The CDR3 consists of 15 residues. The V gene end was trimmed by 1 base and the J gene end by 7 bases; junction bases not matched to a gene: 6.